This TCR beta chain was captured by sequencing in a study of identical twins. Whole-study results and caveats: Models came in too low on out-of-frame TCR alpha sharing in monozygotic twins.

This CDR3 is built from 12 residues. V shed 0 bases and J shed 7 bases, with 6 bases lying between them. Points on this clonotype: Antigen: not known.

Via MiXCR, TCRdb re-called the 5' RACE reads, giving one row per CDR3 protein. The sample yields 510,000 or so distinct CDR3 sequences, 13% to 15% seen once. The sample also formed part of further work on yellow fever vaccine responses in identical twins.

The specimen sequenced was CD4+ T cells sorted from blood. The gene calls are TRBV12-3 or TRBV12-4 and TRBJ1-1; D uncertain. This receptor was identified in a woman aged 18-29 years in good health. This CDR3 is CASSLALGEAFF. CDR3 coding DNA: TGTGCCAGCAGTTTAGCGCTGGGTGAAGCTTTCTTT.